The 26 T cell receptor beta chains below all came from one sample that was sequenced in a study of blood T cell repertoires in COVID-19. Repertoires were generated with immunoSEQ multiplex PCR, while TCRdb's copy carries only in-frame clones and drops some. Here the sample spans hundreds of thousands of clones, roughly 80% being singletons. What was sequenced was peripheral blood. The receptors stem from a young man with active or convalescent COVID-19.

The chain joins TRBV28 to TRBJ2-7; 13 nucleotides agree with TRBD2. J was trimmed by 4 bases and V by 7 bases; bases with no gene match: 7. CDR1 and CDR2 (germline): MDHEN, SYDVKM. This CDR3 comprises 15 residues. Here the CDR3 DNA reads TGTGCCAGCACCGATCGGACTAGCGGGGGATACGAGCAGTACTTC. The encoded protein is CASTDRTSGGYEQYF. Complete variable domain (other parts from reference TRBV28 and TRBJ2-7): DVKVTQSSRYLVKRTGEKVFLECVQDMDHENMFWYRQDPGLGLRLIYFSYDVKMKEKGDIPEGYSVSREKKERFSLILESASTNQTSMYLCASTDRTSGGYEQYFGPGTRLTVT.

This chain joins TRBV6-5 and TRBJ2-2, with 7 bases matching TRBD1. This CDR3 spans 15 amino acids. Germline trimming cut 0 bases from V and 3 bases from J; bases unmatched to any gene: 1. The germline V gene has CDR1 MNHEY and CDR2 SVGAGI. The chain's CDR3 is CASSYSQGDTGELFF. The CDR3 DNA reads TGTGCCAGCAGTTACTCCCAGGGGGACACCGGGGAGCTGTTTTTT.

The chain links TRBV18 to TRBJ1-2; 9 bases are shared with TRBD1. V shed 6 bases, J shed 7 bases, and the junction held 6 bases outside the gene matches. CDR3 length equals 13 residues. Germline V CDR1 and CDR2: KGHSH, LQKENI. CDR3 sequence (DNA): TGTGCCAGCTCCGAGGGACAGGGCTCTGGCTACACCTTC. Translating it yields CASSEGQGSGYTF.

The chain combines TRBV5-4 with TRBJ2-5, with D tentatively TRBD2 (6 bases). Germline lookup yields CDR1 SGHNT and CDR2 YYREEE (reference sequence). This CDR3 is built from 15 residues. V was clipped by 2 bases and J by 0 bases, with 11 bases between them. Written as DNA, the CDR3 is TGTGCCAGCAGCTTAGCGGGTCGGAACCAAGAGACCCAGTACTTC. Its translation: CASSLAGRNQETQYF. The full variable domain, rest sourced from reference TRBV5-4 and TRBJ2-5, is ETGVTQSPTHLIKTRGQQVTLRCSSQSGHNTVSWYQQALGQGPQFIFQYYREEENGRGNFPPRFSGLQFPNYSSELNVNALELDDSALYLCASSLAGRNQETQYFGPGTRLLVL.

The chain combines TRBV7-9 with TRBJ2-7, with 8 bases matching TRBD1. The J segment lost 2 bases and the V segment lost 5 bases, leaving 5 bases of the junction unmatched. The CDR3 consists of 14 residues. Germline assignment: CDR1 SEHNR and CDR2 FQNEAQ (reference sequence). CDR3 sequence: CASSVGQGPYEQYF. Written as DNA, the CDR3 is TGTGCCAGCAGCGTAGGACAGGGCCCCTACGAGCAGTACTTC.

In its sample, this clone was seen a few times. The chain has TRBV19 and TRBJ1-4; D might be TRBD1 (5 bases). CDR3 size: 15 residues. Germline V lookup: CDR1 LNHDA, CDR2 SQIVND (reference sequence). V was clipped by 7 bases and J by 6 bases, with 18 bases between them. DNA for the CDR3: TGTGCCAGTACCAATCGGGGGTCCCTGGATGAAAAACTGTTTTTT. Protein: CASTNRGSLDEKLFF.

The chain links TRBV30 to TRBJ2-3; 9 bases map to TRBD2. This CDR3 spans 13 amino acids. J lost 6 bases, V lost 2 bases, and 3 bases had no gene match. Germline-derived CDR1 and CDR2 are GTSNPN and SVGIG (reference sequence). This chain's CDR3 is CAWSPLAGDTQYF. CDR3 DNA sequence: TGTGCCTGGAGTCCGCTAGCGGGGGATACGCAGTATTTT.

V is TRBV4-3 and J is TRBJ2-2; D might be TRBD1 (5 bases). CDR1 is LGHNA, CDR2 YSLEER, per germline. The CDR3 spans 19 residues. Trimming cost V 3 bases and J 0 bases, with 20 bases left between them. CDR3 bases: TGCGCCAGCAGCCACCACCAGGGCCTAACGTTCGCGAACACCGGGGAGCTGTTTTTT. Translation gives CASSHHQGLTFANTGELFF.

The chain is built from TRBV29-1 and TRBJ1-5, with D tentatively TRBD1 (6 bases). Germline values: CDR1 SQVTM, CDR2 ANQGSEA. The CDR3 covers 13 residues. The germline V and J ends were trimmed by 7 bases and 9 bases, with 19 bases remaining between them. This chain's CDR3 is CSAQMDSGRPQHF. For the CDR3, the DNA is TGCAGCGCTCAAATGGACAGTGGTCGGCCCCAGCATTTT.

The chain links TRBV7-2 to TRBJ1-4, with unresolved D. Per the germline V gene, CDR1 is SGHTA and CDR2 is FQGNSA. There are 14 residues in the CDR3. Trimming shortened V by 2 bases and J by 0 bases, and 4 bases separated the two germline ends. As DNA, the CDR3 is TGTGCCAGCAGCTTACATCCAACTAATGAAAAACTGTTTTTT. Amino acid sequence: CASSLHPTNEKLFF.

The chain recombines TRBV4-2 with TRBJ2-3; a weak D match, TRBD2 (6 bases). V was clipped by 2 bases and J by 1 base, with 16 bases between them. The CDR3 runs to 17 residues. Germline lookup yields CDR1 LGHNA and CDR2 YNFKEQ. CDR3 DNA sequence: TGTGCCAGCAGCCAAAAAGCAGCGGGCGTGGGCACAGATACGCAGTATTTT. Translating it yields CASSQKAAGVGTDTQYF.

The rearrangement uses TRBV6-5 and TRBJ2-1; TRBD2 is a possible D gene (5 bases). The CDR3 runs 14 residues. Looked up from germline, CDR1 is MNHEY and CDR2 is SVGAGI. Between the trimmed V and J ends, which lost 8 bases and 0 bases, there was a span of 11 bases. CDR3 protein: CASGLPSSYNEQFF. The CDR3 DNA reads TGTGCCAGCGGACTCCCGAGCTCCTACAATGAGCAGTTCTTC.

The chain carries TRBV9 and TRBJ1-2; 8 nucleotides agree with TRBD1. V dropped 5 bases and J dropped 6; count of bases not matched to a gene: 3. Germline-derived CDR1 and CDR2 are SGDLS and YYNGEE. This CDR3 is built from 12 residues. The CDR3 bases are TGTGCCAGCAGGGACAGGGCGGATGGCTACACCTTC. Its protein is CASRDRADGYTF.

V and J are TRBV4-1 and TRBJ1-5; 7 nucleotides agree with TRBD1. Germline CDR1 MGHRA, CDR2 YSYEKL. Germline trimming cut 4 bases from V and 2 bases from J; bases unmatched to any gene: 11. The CDR3 runs to 17 residues. The CDR3 reads CASSPTDREEGNQPQHF. As DNA, the CDR3 is TGCGCCAGCAGCCCAACCGACAGGGAGGAAGGCAATCAGCCCCAGCATTTT.

V and J are TRBV11-2 and TRBJ2-2; 9 bases are shared with TRBD2. Germline CDR1 is SGHAT and CDR2 is FQNNGV. The V and J ends lost 4 bases and 5 bases, in that order; junction bases with no gene match: 11. The CDR3 is 17 residues long. The CDR3 protein is CASSYPVASGITGELFF. The CDR3 region has the DNA TGTGCCAGCAGCTACCCAGTTGCTAGCGGGATAACCGGGGAGCTGTTTTTT.

CDR3 amino acids: CASRAGRSQPQHF. CDR3 in DNA: TGTGCCAGCAGGGCGGGACGGTCACAGCCCCAGCATTTT. V is TRBV28 and J is TRBJ1-5; possible D gene TRBD1, 5 bases. Trimming took off 6 bases at V and 7 bases at J, with 13 bases between the two ends. Germline V gene sequence: CDR1 MDHEN, CDR2 SYDVKM. The CDR3 sequence is 13 residues long.

This chain links TRBV2 with TRBJ1-6, with 7 bases identical to TRBD1. V was clipped by 6 bases and J by 10 bases; unmatched bases: 12. CDR1 SNHLY and CDR2 FYNNEI come from the germline V gene. The CDR3 contains 15 residues. The CDR3 loop reads CASRVGGQVRSPLHF. The DNA for the CDR3 is TGTGCCAGCAGGGTAGGGGGCCAGGTGAGGTCACCCCTCCACTTT.

This chain uses TRBV9 with TRBJ2-1, with TRBD2 as a possible D gene (5 bases). Germline V gives CDR1 SGDLS, CDR2 YYNGEE. The CDR3 length is 15 residues. V dropped 6 bases and J dropped 0 bases, with 13 bases sitting between them. The chain's CDR3 is CASTSLPSSYNEQFF. In DNA form, the CDR3 reads TGTGCCAGCACTAGCCTCCCGAGCTCCTACAATGAGCAGTTCTTC.

CDR3 sequence: CASSLSWATDTQYF. CDR3 in DNA: TGTGCCAGCAGTTTATCGTGGGCCACAGATACGCAGTATTTT. V and J are TRBV27 and TRBJ2-3; D remains unclear. Trimming stripped 0 bases from V and 2 bases from J, with 6 bases between. CDR3 length: 14 residues. Germline V gives CDR1 MNHEY, CDR2 SMNVEV (reference sequence).

This chain links TRBV28 with TRBJ2-3; 10 bases are shared with TRBD2. V was clipped by 6 bases and J by 0 bases; unmatched bases: 12. The CDR3 is 18 residues long. Germline V gene sequence: CDR1 MDHEN, CDR2 SYDVKM. DNA for the CDR3: TGTGCCAGCAGGGGACCCAACCTAGCGGGGGCCAGCACAGATACGCAGTATTTT. It specifies CASRGPNLAGASTDTQYF.

V gene TRBV28 combines with J gene TRBJ2-3; D perhaps matches TRBD2 (6 bases). From germline, CDR1 is MDHEN and CDR2 SYDVKM. This CDR3 region has 17 residues. Trimming took off 6 bases at V and 1 base at J, with 20 bases between the two ends. The CDR3 is CASRGGGELAGTDTQYF. The CDR3 DNA reads TGTGCCAGCAGGGGGGGTGGGGAGTTAGCGGGCACAGATACGCAGTATTTT.

The chain joins TRBV7-2 to TRBJ2-1; weak D call: TRBD2 (6 bases). V was pared by 3 bases and J by 9 bases, with 9 bases between. The CDR3 is 12 residues long. CDR1 SGHTA and CDR2 FQGNSA come from the germline V gene. CDR3 amino acids: CASSFAGSEQFF. The CDR3 coding sequence is TGTGCCAGCAGCTTCGCGGGGAGTGAGCAGTTCTTC.

The J gene is TRBJ2-7, the V gene TRBV12-3 or TRBV12-4; D not certain. V was clipped by 6 bases and J by 3 bases, with 12 bases between them. The CDR3 runs 13 residues. For the CDR3, the DNA is TGTGCCAGCAGCCCGGATAGCAACTACGAGCAGTACTTC. Its protein is CASSPDSNYEQYF.

The CDR3 region is CASRGGREAPLHF. DNA of the CDR3: TGTGCCAGCAGGGGCGGCAGGGAGGCACCCCTCCACTTT. The chain recombines TRBV3-1 (or the pseudogene TRBV3-2) with TRBJ1-6, with D possibly matching TRBD1 (5 bases). Trimming pared 6 bases from V and 11 bases from J, leaving 14 bases between. From germline, CDR1 is LGHDT and CDR2 YNNKEL (reference sequence). There are 13 residues in the CDR3.

This chain uses TRBV6-5 with TRBJ2-2, with TRBD1 as a possible D gene (6 bases). Deletions cut 6 bases from V and 0 bases from J, with 11 bases between. Germline CDR1 reads MNHEY; CDR2 reads SVGAGI. The CDR3 totals 15 residues. The DNA of the CDR3 is TGTGCCAGCAGGGGGACACCCGCGAACACCGGGGAGCTGTTTTTT. Its translation: CASRGTPANTGELFF.

This sequence joins TRBV12-3 or TRBV12-4 and TRBJ1-1; 9 bases agree with TRBD1. The CDR3 has 13 amino acids. J gave up 7 bases and V 3 bases, and 3 bases lay outside the gene matches. The CDR3: CASSFAGQGEAFF. For the CDR3, the DNA is TGTGCCAGCAGTTTCGCGGGACAGGGTGAAGCTTTCTTT.